Only a few counts were recorded for the clone carrying this T cell receptor delta chain. This specimen belongs to a study of gamma-delta chains in newborns, infants, children. Turning to the study itself: Microbial exposure reportedly drives polyclonal innate γδ T cell expansion after birth.

TCRdb reprocessed the reads through CATT. The sample lists 3,000 to 4,000 delta-chain clones; around 2% were seen once. Germline V gene data show CDR1 as TSWWSYY and CDR2 as QGS. CDR3 length: 18 residues. Trimming took 5 bases from V and 0 from J; bases not matched to a gene: 13. Source material: blood. The receptor's source is a child who was a newborn, infant or young child, either healthy, febrile or measles-vaccinated (not recorded which). V is TRDV1 and J is TRDJ1; TRDD3 aligns across 9 bases. DNA of the CDR3: TGTGCTCTTGGGATGGGGGGATACCACGCCGATCACACCGATAAACTCATCTTT. Protein: CALGMGGYHADHTDKLIF.